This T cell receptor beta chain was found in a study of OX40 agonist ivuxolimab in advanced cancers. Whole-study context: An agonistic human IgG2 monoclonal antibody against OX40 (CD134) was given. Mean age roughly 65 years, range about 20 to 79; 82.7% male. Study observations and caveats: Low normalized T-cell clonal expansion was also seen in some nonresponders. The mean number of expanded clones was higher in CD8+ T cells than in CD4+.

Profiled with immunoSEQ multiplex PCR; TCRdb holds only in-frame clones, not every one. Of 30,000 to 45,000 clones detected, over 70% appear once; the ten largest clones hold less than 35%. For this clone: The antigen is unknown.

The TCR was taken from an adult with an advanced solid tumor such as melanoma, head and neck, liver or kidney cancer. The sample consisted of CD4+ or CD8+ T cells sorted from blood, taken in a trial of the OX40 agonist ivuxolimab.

CDR3 bases: TGTGCCAGCAGCTCGGACACAGGGGGCTTAAGGAACACTGAAGCTTTCTTT. Protein sequence: CASSSDTGGLRNTEAFF. The genes are TRBV7-2 and TRBJ1-1; TRBD1 matches 9 bases. The CDR3 totals 17 residues. The V gene's germline CDR1 is SGHTA and CDR2 FQGNSA. V lost 4 bases to trimming and J lost 1 base; unmatched junction nucleotides: 10.